The subject of this entry is one T cell receptor (beta chain). What it recognizes is unknown. Profiling relied on immunoSEQ multiplex PCR, and the TCRdb table lists in-frame clones only, not all of them. Counted here are around 1.1 million clones, around 78% occurring once; the ten biggest clones make up roughly 0.61%. This sample is part of a study of shared clonotypes between healthy human individuals. Study conclusions and caveats: The study found roughly 5.3% of naive CD4 clonotypes shared across several donors. Lower generation probabilities were found for non-shared clonotypes than for those shared by all four donors.

CDR3 length: 14 residues. Germline lookup yields CDR1 MNHEY and CDR2 SMNVEV (reference sequence). J gave up 3 bases and V 5 bases, and 6 bases lay outside the gene matches. This TCR came from a man aged 18 to 30 in good health. Some clones in this sample may be carry-over from other donors' samples. The V call is TRBV27, the J call TRBJ2-7, with 8 bases that match TRBD2. Input material: memory CD4+ T cells from PBMCs. As for subset: CD45RA-negative fraction. The CDR3 spells CASSAGTRVYEQYF. As DNA, the CDR3 is TGTGCCAGCAGTGCCGGGACTAGAGTCTACGAGCAGTACTTC.